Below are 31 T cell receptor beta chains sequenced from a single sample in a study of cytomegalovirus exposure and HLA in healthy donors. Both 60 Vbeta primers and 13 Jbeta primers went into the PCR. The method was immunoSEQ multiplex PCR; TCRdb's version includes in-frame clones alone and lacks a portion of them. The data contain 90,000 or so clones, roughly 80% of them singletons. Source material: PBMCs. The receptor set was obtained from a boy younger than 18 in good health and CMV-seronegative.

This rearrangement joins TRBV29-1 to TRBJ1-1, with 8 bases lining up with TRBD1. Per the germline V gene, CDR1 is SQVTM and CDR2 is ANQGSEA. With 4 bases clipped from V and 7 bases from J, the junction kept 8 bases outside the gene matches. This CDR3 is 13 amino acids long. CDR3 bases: TGCAGCGTTGGGACAGGGAAATTTAATGAAGCTTTCTTT. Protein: CSVGTGKFNEAFF.

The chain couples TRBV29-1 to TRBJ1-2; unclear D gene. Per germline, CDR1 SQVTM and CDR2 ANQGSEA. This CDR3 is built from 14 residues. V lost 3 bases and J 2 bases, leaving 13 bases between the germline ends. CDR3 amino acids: CSVEKDFPNYGYTF. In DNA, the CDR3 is TGCAGCGTTGAGAAGGACTTCCCCAACTATGGCTACACCTTC.

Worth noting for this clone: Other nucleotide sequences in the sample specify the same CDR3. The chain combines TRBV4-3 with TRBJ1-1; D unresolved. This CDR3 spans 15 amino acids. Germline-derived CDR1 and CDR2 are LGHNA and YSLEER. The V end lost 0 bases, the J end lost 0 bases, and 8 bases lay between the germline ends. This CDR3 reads CASSQDPGVNTEAFF. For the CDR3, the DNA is TGCGCCAGCAGCCAAGATCCCGGGGTGAACACTGAAGCTTTCTTT.

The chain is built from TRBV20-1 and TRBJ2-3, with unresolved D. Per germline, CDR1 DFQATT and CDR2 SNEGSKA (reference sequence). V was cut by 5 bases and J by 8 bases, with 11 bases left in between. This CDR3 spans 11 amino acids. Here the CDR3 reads CSAGRVGTQYF. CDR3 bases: TGCAGTGCTGGCCGGGTGGGTACGCAGTATTTT.

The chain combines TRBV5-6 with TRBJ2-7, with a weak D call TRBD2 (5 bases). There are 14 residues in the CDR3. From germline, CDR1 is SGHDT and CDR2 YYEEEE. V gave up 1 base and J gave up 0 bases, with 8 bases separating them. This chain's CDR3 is CASSLSGISYEQYF. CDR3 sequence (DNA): TGTGCCAGCAGCTTGTCGGGGATCTCCTACGAGCAGTACTTC.

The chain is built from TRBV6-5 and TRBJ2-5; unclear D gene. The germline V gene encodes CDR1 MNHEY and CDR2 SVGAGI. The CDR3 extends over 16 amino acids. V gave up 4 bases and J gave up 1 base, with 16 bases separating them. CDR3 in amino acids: CASSSLTMAGQETQYF. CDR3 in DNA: TGTGCCAGCAGTTCCCTGACCATGGCAGGCCAAGAGACCCAGTACTTC.

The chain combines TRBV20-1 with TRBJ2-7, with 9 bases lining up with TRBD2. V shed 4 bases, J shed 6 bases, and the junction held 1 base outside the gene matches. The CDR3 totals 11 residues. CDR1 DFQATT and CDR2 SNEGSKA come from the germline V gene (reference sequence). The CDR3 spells CSAKLAGEQYF. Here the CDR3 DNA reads TGCAGTGCTAAACTAGCGGGCGAGCAGTACTTC.

The DNA of the CDR3 is TGTGCCAGCAGCTTCCGCGCCCGGGAGAAAACTGAAGCTTTCTTT. As protein: CASSFRAREKTEAFF. The J gene is TRBJ1-1, the V gene TRBV13; D unclear. The CDR3 has 15 amino acids. The germline V gene encodes CDR1 PRHDT and CDR2 FYEKMQ (reference sequence). Trimming cost V 3 bases and J 5 bases, with 16 bases left between them.

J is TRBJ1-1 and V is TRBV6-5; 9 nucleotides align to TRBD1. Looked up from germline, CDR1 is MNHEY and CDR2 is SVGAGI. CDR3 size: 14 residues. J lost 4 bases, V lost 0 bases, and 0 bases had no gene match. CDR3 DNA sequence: TGTGCCAGCAGTTACTCGGGACAGGGCACTGAAGCTTTCTTT. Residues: CASSYSGQGTEAFF.

The CDR3, as DNA: TGTGCCAGCAGTTCCTTCGATAGGCAGGGATACTTATACTCCTATAATTCACCCCTCCACTTT. This sequence encodes CASSSFDRQGYLYSYNSPLHF. The chain is built from TRBV6-9 and TRBJ1-6; TRBD1 is a possible D gene (5 bases). The CDR3 spans 21 residues. Germline-derived CDR1 and CDR2 are MNHGY and SVAAGI. The V end was cut by 4 bases, the J end by 0 bases, with 25 bases between.

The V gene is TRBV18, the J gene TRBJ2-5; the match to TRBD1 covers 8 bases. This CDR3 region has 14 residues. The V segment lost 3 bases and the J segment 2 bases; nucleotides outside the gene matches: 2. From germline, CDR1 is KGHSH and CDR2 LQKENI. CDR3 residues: CASSPTGGQETQYF. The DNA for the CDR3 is TGTGCCAGCTCACCCACAGGGGGGCAAGAGACCCAGTACTTC.

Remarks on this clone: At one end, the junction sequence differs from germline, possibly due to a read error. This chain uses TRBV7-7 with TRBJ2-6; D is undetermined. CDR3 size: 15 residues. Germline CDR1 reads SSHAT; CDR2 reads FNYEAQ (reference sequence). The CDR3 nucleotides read TGTGCTAGCAGTCCTAAATACTCTGGGGCCAACGTCCTGACTTTC. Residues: CASSPKYSGANVLTF.

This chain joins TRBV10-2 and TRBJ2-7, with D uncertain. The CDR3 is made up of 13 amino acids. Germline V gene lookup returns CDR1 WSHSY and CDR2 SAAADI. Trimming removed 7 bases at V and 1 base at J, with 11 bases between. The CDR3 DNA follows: TGCGCCAGCACCAACGGTCCTTCCTACGAGCAGTACTTC. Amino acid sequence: CASTNGPSYEQYF.

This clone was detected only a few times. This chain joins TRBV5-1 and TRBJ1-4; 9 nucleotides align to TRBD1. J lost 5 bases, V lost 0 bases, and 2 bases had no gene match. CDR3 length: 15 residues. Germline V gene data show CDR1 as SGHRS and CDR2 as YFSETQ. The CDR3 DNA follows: TGCGCCAGCAGCTTGGAAGGGACAGGGAATGAAAAACTGTTTTTT. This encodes CASSLEGTGNEKLFF.

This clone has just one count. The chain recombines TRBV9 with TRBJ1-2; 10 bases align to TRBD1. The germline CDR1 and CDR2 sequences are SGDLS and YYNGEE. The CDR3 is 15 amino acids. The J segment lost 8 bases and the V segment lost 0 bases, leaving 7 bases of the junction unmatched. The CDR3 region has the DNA TGTGCCAGCAGCGTAGGGACAGGGGGGATGTGGGGCTACACCTTC. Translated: CASSVGTGGMWGYTF.

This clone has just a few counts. CDR3 sequence reads: CASSVVSGSWTEAFF. The CDR3 DNA reads as TGTGCCAGCAGCGTAGTATCGGGATCGTGGACTGAAGCTTTCTTT. This chain joins TRBV9 and TRBJ1-1; D remains unclear. Trimming took off 0 bases at V and 5 bases at J, with 14 bases between the two ends. The CDR3 runs to 15 residues. The germline V gene has CDR1 SGDLS and CDR2 YYNGEE. The full variable domain, rest sourced from reference TRBV9 and TRBJ1-1, is DSGVTQTPKHLITATGQRVTLRCSPRSGDLSVYWYQQSLDQGLQFLIQYYNGEERAKGNILERFSAQQFPDLHSELNLSSLELGDSALYFCASSVVSGSWTEAFFGQGTRLTVV.

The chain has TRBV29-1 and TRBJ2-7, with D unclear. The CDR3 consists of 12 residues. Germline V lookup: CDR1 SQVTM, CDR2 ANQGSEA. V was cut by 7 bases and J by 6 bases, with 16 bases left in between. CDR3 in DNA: TGCAGCGCCTACGATGAGGTATCCGAGCAGTACTTC. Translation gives CSAYDEVSEQYF.

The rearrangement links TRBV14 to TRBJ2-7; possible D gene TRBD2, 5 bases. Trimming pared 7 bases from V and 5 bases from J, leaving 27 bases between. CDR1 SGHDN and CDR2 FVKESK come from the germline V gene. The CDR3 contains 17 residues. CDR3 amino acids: CASTGIRAGSGLDEQYF. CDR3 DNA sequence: TGTGCCAGCACCGGGATTCGGGCAGGTTCCGGTCTTGACGAGCAGTACTTC. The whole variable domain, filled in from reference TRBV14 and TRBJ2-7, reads EAGVTQFPSHSVIEKGQTVTLRCDPISGHDNLYWYRRVMGKEIKFLLHFVKESKQDESGMPNNRFLAERTGGTYSTLKVQPAELEDSGVYFCASTGIRAGSGLDEQYFGPGTRLTVT.

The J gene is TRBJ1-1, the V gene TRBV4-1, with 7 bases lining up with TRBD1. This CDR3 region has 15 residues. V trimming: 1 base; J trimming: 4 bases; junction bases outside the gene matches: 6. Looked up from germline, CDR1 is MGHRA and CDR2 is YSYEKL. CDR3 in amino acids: CASSQGGQLSTEAFF. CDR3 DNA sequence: TGCGCCAGCAGCCAAGGGGGACAGCTAAGCACTGAAGCTTTCTTT.

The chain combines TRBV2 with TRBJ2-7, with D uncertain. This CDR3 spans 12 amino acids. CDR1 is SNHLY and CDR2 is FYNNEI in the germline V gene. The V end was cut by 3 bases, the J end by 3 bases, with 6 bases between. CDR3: CASSDRYYEQYF. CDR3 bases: TGTGCCAGCAGTGACAGGTACTACGAGCAGTACTTC.

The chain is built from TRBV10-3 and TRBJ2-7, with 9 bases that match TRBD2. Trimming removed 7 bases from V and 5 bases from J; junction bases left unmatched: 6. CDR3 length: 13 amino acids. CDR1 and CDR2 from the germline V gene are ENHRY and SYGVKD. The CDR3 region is CAIMGLAGDEQYF. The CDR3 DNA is TGTGCCATCATGGGACTAGCTGGTGACGAGCAGTACTTC.

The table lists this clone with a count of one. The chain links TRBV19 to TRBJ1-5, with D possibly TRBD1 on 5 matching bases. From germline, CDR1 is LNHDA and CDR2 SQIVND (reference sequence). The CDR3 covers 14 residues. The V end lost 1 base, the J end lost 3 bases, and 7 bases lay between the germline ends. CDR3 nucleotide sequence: TGTGCCAGTAGTATAGGACAGATCAATCAGCCCCAGCATTTT. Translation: CASSIGQINQPQHF.

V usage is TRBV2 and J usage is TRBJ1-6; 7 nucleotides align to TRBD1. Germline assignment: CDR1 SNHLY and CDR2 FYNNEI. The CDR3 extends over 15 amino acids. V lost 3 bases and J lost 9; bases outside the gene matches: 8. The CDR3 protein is CASSDWRGRISPLHF. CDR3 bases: TGTGCCAGCAGTGATTGGAGGGGGCGAATTTCACCCCTCCACTTT.

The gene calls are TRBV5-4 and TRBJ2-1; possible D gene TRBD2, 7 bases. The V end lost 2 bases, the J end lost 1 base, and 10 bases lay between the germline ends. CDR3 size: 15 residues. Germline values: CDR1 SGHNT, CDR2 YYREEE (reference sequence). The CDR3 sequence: CASSFGGPSYNEQFF. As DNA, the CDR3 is TGTGCCAGCAGCTTCGGGGGGCCTTCCTACAATGAGCAGTTCTTC.

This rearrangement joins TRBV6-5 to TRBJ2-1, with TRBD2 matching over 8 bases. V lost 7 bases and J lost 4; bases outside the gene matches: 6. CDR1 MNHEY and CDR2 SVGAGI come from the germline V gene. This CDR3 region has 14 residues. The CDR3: CASTGGAKYNEQFF. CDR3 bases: TGTGCCAGCACCGGGGGGGCGAAGTACAATGAGCAGTTCTTC.

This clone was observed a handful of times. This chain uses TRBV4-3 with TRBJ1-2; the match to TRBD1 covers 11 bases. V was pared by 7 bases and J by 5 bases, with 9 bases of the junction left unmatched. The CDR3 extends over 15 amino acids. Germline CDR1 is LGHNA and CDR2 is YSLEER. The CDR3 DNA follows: TGCGCCAGCAAGATGGACAGGGGGCATGGGTATGGCTACACCTTC. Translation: CASKMDRGHGYGYTF.

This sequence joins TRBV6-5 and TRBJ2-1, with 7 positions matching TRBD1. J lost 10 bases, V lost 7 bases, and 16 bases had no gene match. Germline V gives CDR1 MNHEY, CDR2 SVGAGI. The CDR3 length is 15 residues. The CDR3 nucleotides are TGTGCCAGCACCACACCCAAGTCAGGGACAGTCGAGCAGTTCTTC. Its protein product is CASTTPKSGTVEQFF.

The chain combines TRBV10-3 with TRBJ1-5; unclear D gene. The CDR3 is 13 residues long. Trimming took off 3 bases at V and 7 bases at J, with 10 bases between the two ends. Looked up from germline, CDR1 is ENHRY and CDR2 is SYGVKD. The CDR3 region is CAISDQEEQPQHF. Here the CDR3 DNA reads TGTGCCATCAGTGACCAGGAAGAGCAGCCCCAGCATTTT.

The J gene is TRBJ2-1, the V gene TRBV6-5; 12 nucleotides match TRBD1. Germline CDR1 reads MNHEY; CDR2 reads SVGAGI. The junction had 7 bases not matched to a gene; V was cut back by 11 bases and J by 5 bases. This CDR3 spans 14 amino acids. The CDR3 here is CAVSRDRGHNEQFF. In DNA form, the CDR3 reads TGTGCCGTCTCGCGGGACAGGGGGCACAATGAGCAGTTCTTC.

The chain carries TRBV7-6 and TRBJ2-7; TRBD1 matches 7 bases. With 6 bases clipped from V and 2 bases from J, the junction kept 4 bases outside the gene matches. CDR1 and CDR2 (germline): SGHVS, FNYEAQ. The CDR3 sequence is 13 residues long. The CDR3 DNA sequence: TGTGCCAGCAGAAGGGGGCCTGCCTACGAGCAGTACTTC. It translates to CASRRGPAYEQYF. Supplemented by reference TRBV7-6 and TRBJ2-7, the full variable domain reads GAGVSQSPRYKVTKRGQDVALRCDPISGHVSLYWYRQALGQGPEFLTYFNYEAQQDKSGLPNDRFSAERPEGSISTLTIQRTEQRDSAMYRCASRRGPAYEQYFGPGTRLTVT.

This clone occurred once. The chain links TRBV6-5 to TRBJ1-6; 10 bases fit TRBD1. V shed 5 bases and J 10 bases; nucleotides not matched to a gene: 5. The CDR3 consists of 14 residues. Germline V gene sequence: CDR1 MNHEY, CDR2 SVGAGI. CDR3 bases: TGTGCCAGCAGTACCGGACAGGGGGACTCACCCCTCCACTTT. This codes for CASSTGQGDSPLHF.